These 26 T cell receptor beta chains were sequenced from one sample in a study of T cell changes during pregnancy in multiple sclerosis. Repertoires were generated with immunoSEQ multiplex PCR, while TCRdb's copy carries only in-frame clones and drops some. The repertoire holds tens of thousands of clones, with roughly 89% as singletons. The starting material was peripheral blood, obtained in the third trimester of pregnancy. The receptors shown here come from a female donor in good health, enrolled as a control in a pregnancy study.

This chain links TRBV28 with TRBJ1-2; TRBD1 aligns across 10 bases. There are 15 residues in the CDR3. Germline CDR1 MDHEN, CDR2 SYDVKM. J gave up 5 bases and V 8 bases, and 11 bases lay outside the gene matches. CDR3 protein: CASLSGTGVGYGYTF. CDR3 DNA: TGTGCCAGCCTCTCAGGGACAGGGGTGGGGTATGGCTACACCTTC.

The chain has TRBV5-1 and TRBJ2-3; D may be TRBD2 (6 bases). The germline CDR1 and CDR2 sequences are SGHRS and YFSETQ. The CDR3 extends over 15 amino acids. Trimming pared 5 bases from V and 1 base from J, leaving 14 bases between. For the CDR3, the DNA is TGCGCCAGCAGGTCCAAGACTAGTGGCACAGATACGCAGTATTTT. Translated, it gives CASRSKTSGTDTQYF. Based on the CDR3 plus reference TRBV5-1 and TRBJ2-3, the full variable domain is KAGVTQTPRYLIKTRGQQVTLSCSPISGHRSVSWYQQTPGQGLQFLFEYFSETQRNKGNFPGRFSGRQFSNSRSEMNVSTLELGDSALYLCASRSKTSGTDTQYFGPGTRLTVL.

V and J are TRBV19 and TRBJ2-2, with no clear D. Deletions cut 8 bases from V and 6 bases from J, with 13 bases between. Germline CDR1 LNHDA, CDR2 SQIVND (reference sequence). The CDR3 consists of 13 residues. CDR3 DNA sequence: TGTGCCAGTTGCCCCACCGGTTCCGGGGAGCTGTTTTTT. Protein product: CASCPTGSGELFF.

CDR3 loop: CASSSRLAGADTQYF. Here the CDR3 DNA reads TGTGCCAGCAGCTCAAGACTAGCGGGAGCAGATACGCAGTATTTT. The chain carries TRBV7-2 and TRBJ2-3; 12 bases match TRBD2. Unmatched junction bases numbered 3, after V lost 4 bases and J lost 4 bases. CDR1 and CDR2 (germline): SGHTA, FQGNSA. The CDR3 loop spans 15 amino acids.

The chain carries TRBV5-1 and TRBJ2-7; TRBD1 matches at 10 bases. V dropped 6 bases and J dropped 2; count of bases not matched to a gene: 5. The germline V gene has CDR1 SGHRS and CDR2 YFSETQ. The CDR3 is made up of 14 amino acids. CDR3 coding DNA: TGCGCCAGCAACCGCGGGACAGGGGCCTACGAGCAGTACTTC. This sequence encodes CASNRGTGAYEQYF.

The J gene is TRBJ2-5, the V gene TRBV2; TRBD2 agrees at 8 bases. V shed 7 bases, J shed 4 bases, and the junction held 8 bases outside the gene matches. Germline CDR1 reads SNHLY; CDR2 reads FYNNEI. The CDR3 sequence is 14 residues long. This CDR3 reads CASTSTGGPETQYF. As DNA, the CDR3 is TGTGCCAGCACCTCGACGGGAGGGCCAGAGACCCAGTACTTC.

The chain is built from TRBV19 and TRBJ2-6, with a tentative D call TRBD1 (5 bases). The V gene lost 5 bases and the J gene lost 0 bases, with 20 bases spanning the gap. This CDR3 is built from 19 residues. Germline V gives CDR1 LNHDA, CDR2 SQIVND (reference sequence). The CDR3 protein is CASSSSYVLTDSGANVLTF. CDR3 DNA sequence: TGTGCCAGTAGTTCGTCTTATGTCTTGACAGACTCTGGGGCCAACGTCCTGACTTTC.

The chain uses TRBV11-3 and TRBJ1-1; a possible D gene is TRBD1 (6 bases). Trimming removed 4 bases at V and 0 bases at J, with 12 bases between. CDR3 length: 15 residues. Germline values: CDR1 SGHNT, CDR2 YENEEA. The CDR3 here is CASSSDGQMNTEAFF. The CDR3 DNA reads TGTGCCAGCAGCTCAGACGGACAGATGAACACTGAAGCTTTCTTT.

The chain couples TRBV2 to TRBJ2-7; the match to TRBD1 covers 9 bases. V lost 8 bases, J lost 5 bases, and 16 bases stayed unmatched. The CDR3 covers 16 residues. In germline, CDR1 is SNHLY, CDR2 FYNNEI. The CDR3 coding sequence is TGTGCCAGCCGATTCGACCGGGACAGGGAATATCACGAGCAGTACTTC. This gives the protein CASRFDRDREYHEQYF.

The chain links TRBV7-3 to TRBJ2-3; D remains unclear. Trimming stripped 2 bases from V and 1 base from J, with 4 bases between. The CDR3 runs 13 residues. CDR1 is SGHTA and CDR2 is FQGTGA in the germline V gene. CDR3 nucleotides: TGTGCCAGCAGCTTAGGGCGCACAGATACGCAGTATTTT. Its translation: CASSLGRTDTQYF.

The chain combines TRBV6-5 with TRBJ1-2, with D perhaps TRBD1 (6 bases). Germline CDR1 MNHEY, CDR2 SVGAGI. The CDR3 extends over 15 amino acids. V was pared by 0 bases and J by 4 bases, with 12 bases between. Here the CDR3 reads CASSYSPTGVYGYTF. As DNA, the CDR3 is TGTGCCAGCAGTTACTCGCCGACAGGAGTCTATGGCTACACCTTC.

The CDR3 DNA reads as TGTGCCAGCAGTGAAACGAGTCAGGGGGCCCATGGCTACACCTTC. Translated, it gives CASSETSQGAHGYTF. This chain uses TRBV2 with TRBJ1-2; 8 bases line up with TRBD1. Germline V gives CDR1 SNHLY, CDR2 FYNNEI. This CDR3 is built from 15 residues. V shed 2 bases, J shed 6 bases, and the junction held 8 bases outside the gene matches. The whole variable domain, remainder taken from reference TRBV2 and TRBJ1-2, is EPEVTQTPSHQVTQMGQEVILRCVPISNHLYFYWYRQILGQKVEFLVSFYNNEISEKSEIFDDQFSVERPDGSNFTLKIRSTKLEDSAMYFCASSETSQGAHGYTFGSGTRLTVV.

This sequence joins TRBV13 and TRBJ2-7, with D possibly being TRBD2 (5 bases). The length of the CDR3 is 12 residues. The germline V gene encodes CDR1 PRHDT and CDR2 FYEKMQ (reference sequence). Trimming pared 3 bases from V and 7 bases from J, leaving 10 bases between. CDR3 DNA: TGTGCCAGCAGCTTCACTCGCGGGGAGCAGTACTTC. Residues: CASSFTRGEQYF.

This CDR3 is CASSRVQGGINGYTF. CDR3 DNA sequence: TGTGCCAGCTCACGGGTACAGGGCGGAATTAATGGCTACACCTTC. The gene calls are TRBV18 and TRBJ1-2; D is perhaps TRBD1 (6 bases). Trimming removed 4 bases from V and 6 bases from J, with 18 bases in between. The V gene's germline CDR1 is KGHSH and CDR2 LQKENI. CDR3 length: 15 residues.

This clone was seen once. V gene TRBV28 combines with J gene TRBJ1-2; 7 nucleotides line up with TRBD1. V was pared by 8 bases and J by 2 bases, with 5 bases of the junction left unmatched. Germline CDR1 and CDR2: MDHEN and SYDVKM. This CDR3 comprises 13 residues. CDR3 sequence reads: CASGGQPNYGYTF. DNA for the CDR3: TGTGCCAGCGGGGGACAGCCCAACTATGGCTACACCTTC.

The rearrangement uses TRBV28 and TRBJ2-1; the match to TRBD2 covers 7 bases. This CDR3 has 13 amino acids. Trimming removed 11 bases from V and 6 bases from J; junction bases left unmatched: 10. Germline CDR1 is MDHEN and CDR2 is SYDVKM. CDR3: CAGLGRDGNEQFF. CDR3 nucleotide sequence: TGTGCCGGCCTGGGGAGGGACGGCAATGAGCAGTTCTTC.

The chain carries TRBV28 and TRBJ1-4; 9 nucleotides line up with TRBD1. This CDR3 is 16 amino acids long. V gave up 8 bases and J gave up 3 bases; unmatched junction bases: 10. Germline V lookup: CDR1 MDHEN, CDR2 SYDVKM. The CDR3 loop reads CASSPGQGIPNEKLFF. Written as DNA, the CDR3 is TGTGCCAGCTCTCCCGGACAGGGGATTCCTAATGAAAAACTGTTTTTT. Looking up the rest from reference TRBV28 and TRBJ1-4 gives the full variable domain: DVKVTQSSRYLVKRTGEKVFLECVQDMDHENMFWYRQDPGLGLRLIYFSYDVKMKEKGDIPEGYSVSREKKERFSLILESASTNQTSMYLCASSPGQGIPNEKLFFGSGTQLSVL.

The CDR3 loop is CASSSDRGSTDTQYF. The CDR3 nucleotides read TGTGCCAGCAGCTCGGACAGGGGGTCTACAGATACGCAGTATTTT. The chain has TRBV11-3 and TRBJ2-3, with 10 bases that match TRBD1. V was clipped by 4 bases and J by 3 bases; unmatched bases: 4. Germline V lookup: CDR1 SGHNT, CDR2 YENEEA. The CDR3 has 15 amino acids.

This chain links TRBV6-5 with TRBJ2-7; no reliable D call. Trimming left V 8 bases short and J 6 bases short, with 11 bases between. The V gene's germline CDR1 is MNHEY and CDR2 SVGAGI. The CDR3 is 11 amino acids. The chain's CDR3 is CASSRGREQYF. DNA for the CDR3: TGTGCCAGCTCCCGCGGCCGCGAGCAGTACTTC.

The V call is TRBV10-1, the J call TRBJ2-5; maybe TRBD2 (5 bases). The V end lost 3 bases, the J end lost 5 bases, and 10 bases lay between the germline ends. This CDR3 region has 13 residues. Germline V gene data show CDR1 as WNHNN and CDR2 as SYGVQD (reference sequence). The CDR3 spells CASSDEGRETQYF. The CDR3 DNA reads TGCGCCAGCAGTGACGAGGGCCGGGAGACCCAGTACTTC.

This rearrangement joins TRBV27 to TRBJ1-5; weak D call: TRBD1 (6 bases). Germline-derived CDR1 and CDR2 are MNHEY and SMNVEV (reference sequence). CDR3 length: 13 amino acids. Trimming shortened V by 10 bases and J by 2 bases, and 12 bases separated the two germline ends. CDR3 loop: CATSYRGNQPQHF. The CDR3 DNA reads as TGTGCCACCTCATACAGGGGCAATCAGCCCCAGCATTTT.

The CDR3 DNA is TGTGCCAGCAGCGGAAGCGGGAGAACCGGGGAGCTGTTTTTT. It encodes CASSGSGRTGELFF. This chain uses TRBV5-6 with TRBJ2-2, with 8 bases lining up with TRBD2. This CDR3 contains 14 residues. The germline V gene has CDR1 SGHDT and CDR2 YYEEEE. V lost 4 bases and J lost 5; bases outside the gene matches: 4. Drawing the rest from reference TRBV5-6 and TRBJ2-2, the complete variable domain is DAGVTQSPTHLIKTRGQQVTLRCSPKSGHDTVSWYQQALGQGPQFIFQYYEEEERQRGNFPDRFSGHQFPNYSSELNVNALLLGDSALYLCASSGSGRTGELFFGEGSRLTVL.

This sequence joins TRBV6-4 and TRBJ2-4, with TRBD1 as a possible D gene (6 bases). Germline assignment: CDR1 MRHNA and CDR2 SNTAGT. The CDR3 is made up of 14 amino acids. Trimming pared 0 bases from V and 7 bases from J, leaving 10 bases between. The CDR3 is CASSDSGQGNIQYF. In DNA, the CDR3 is TGTGCCAGCAGTGACTCGGGGCAGGGGAACATTCAGTACTTC.

The chain is built from TRBV5-8 and TRBJ1-2; D ambiguous. V shed 4 bases and J shed 8 bases, with 9 bases lying between them. Germline values: CDR1 SGHTS, CDR2 YDEGEE. The CDR3 has 11 residues. CDR3 residues: CASSLGWGYTF. DNA for the CDR3: TGTGCCAGCAGCCTAGGCTGGGGCTACACCTTC.

This chain uses TRBV2 with TRBJ2-7, with 8 bases fitting TRBD1. J was trimmed by 6 bases and V by 8 bases; bases with no gene match: 9. CDR1 is SNHLY and CDR2 is FYNNEI in the germline V gene. This CDR3 comprises 13 residues. The CDR3 loop is CASGQGVVGEQYF. DNA for the CDR3: TGTGCCAGCGGACAGGGTGTGGTGGGCGAGCAGTACTTC.

The sample holds a few counts of this clone. The chain employs TRBV12-5 and TRBJ1-5; no firm D call. Germline V gene data show CDR1 as LGHNT and CDR2 as FRNRAP. This CDR3 has 17 residues. Trimming removed 5 bases from V and 5 bases from J, with 22 bases in between. The CDR3 protein is CASGPVHLSRPYQPQHF. CDR3 in DNA: TGTGCTAGTGGTCCCGTTCACCTGAGCAGGCCCTATCAGCCCCAGCATTTT. Full variable domain (rest looked up from reference TRBV12-5 and TRBJ1-5): DARVTQTPRHKVTEMGQEVTMRCQPILGHNTVFWYRQTMMQGLELLAYFRNRAPLDDSGMPKDRFSAEMPDATLATLKIQPSEPRDSAVYFCASGPVHLSRPYQPQHFGDGTRLSIL.